This T cell receptor beta chain was identified in a study of cytotoxic CD8 clonotypes in ibrutinib-treated CLL. Whole-study results and caveats: Higher clonality was seen at ibrutinib response and a return toward baseline at progression. Private clonotypes, not public ones, expanded at ibrutinib response.

Produced via immunoSEQ multiplex PCR; TCRdb's table is partial and in-frame only. The sample carries roughly 250,000 clones, roughly 74% recorded once. This clone was picked up a small number of times. As yet, its antigen is unknown. The CDR3 has 14 amino acids. CDR1 and CDR2 from the germline V gene are MNHEY and SVGAGI. V dropped 11 bases and J dropped 5 bases, with 22 bases sitting between them. Sequenced material: PBMCs, taken after 24 months of ibrutinib treatment. The rearrangement joins TRBV6-5 to TRBJ2-7, with D tentatively TRBD1 (7 bases). The sequence was collected from a human donor with chronic lymphocytic leukemia. CDR3: CAAAGGQGSHEQYF. The CDR3 nucleotides are TGTGCCGCGGCAGGGGGGCAGGGAAGCCACGAGCAGTACTTC.